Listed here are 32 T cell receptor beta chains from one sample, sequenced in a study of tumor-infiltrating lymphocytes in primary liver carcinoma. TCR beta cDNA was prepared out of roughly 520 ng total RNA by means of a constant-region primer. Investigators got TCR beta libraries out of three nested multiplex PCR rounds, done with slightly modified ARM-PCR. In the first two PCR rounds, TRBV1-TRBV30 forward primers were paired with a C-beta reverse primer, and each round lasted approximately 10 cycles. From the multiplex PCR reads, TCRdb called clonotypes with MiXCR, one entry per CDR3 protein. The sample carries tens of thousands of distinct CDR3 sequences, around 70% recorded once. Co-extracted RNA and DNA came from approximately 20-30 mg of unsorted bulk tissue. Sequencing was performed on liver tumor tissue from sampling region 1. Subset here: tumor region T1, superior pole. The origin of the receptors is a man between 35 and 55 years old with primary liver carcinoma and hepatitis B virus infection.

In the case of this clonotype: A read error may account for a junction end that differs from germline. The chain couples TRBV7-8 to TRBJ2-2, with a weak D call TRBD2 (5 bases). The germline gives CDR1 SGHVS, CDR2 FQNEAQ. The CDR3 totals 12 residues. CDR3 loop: CTSSSNTGELSF. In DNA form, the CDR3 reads TGTACCAGCAGCTCAAACACCGGGGAGCTGTCTTTT.

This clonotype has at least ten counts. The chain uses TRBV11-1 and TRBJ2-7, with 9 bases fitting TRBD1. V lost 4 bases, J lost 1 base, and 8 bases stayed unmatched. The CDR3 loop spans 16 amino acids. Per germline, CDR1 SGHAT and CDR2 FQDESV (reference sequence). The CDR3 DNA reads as TGTGCCAGCAGCTCTGGTCCGGGACAGGGTTCCTACGAGCAGTACTTC. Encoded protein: CASSSGPGQGSYEQYF.

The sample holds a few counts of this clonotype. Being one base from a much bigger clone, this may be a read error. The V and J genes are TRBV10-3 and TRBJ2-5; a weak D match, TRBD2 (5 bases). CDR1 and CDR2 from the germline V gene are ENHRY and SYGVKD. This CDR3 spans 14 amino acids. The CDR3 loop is CDISESTGQETQYF. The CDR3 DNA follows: TGTGACATCAGTGAATCGACGGGACAAGAGACCCAGTACTTC.

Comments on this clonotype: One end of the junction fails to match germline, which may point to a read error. The CDR3 region is CASSEPASGPYNTDAHYF. CDR3 in DNA: TGTGCCAGCAGTGAACCAGCTAGCGGGCCGTATAACACAGATGCGCACTATTTT. V gene TRBV6-1 combines with J gene TRBJ2-3; 8 bases line up with TRBD2. CDR1 MNHNS and CDR2 SASEGT come from the germline V gene. This CDR3 has 18 amino acids.

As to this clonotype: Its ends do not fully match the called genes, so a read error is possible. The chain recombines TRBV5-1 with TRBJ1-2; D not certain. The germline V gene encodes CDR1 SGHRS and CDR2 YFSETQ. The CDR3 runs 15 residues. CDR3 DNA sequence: TGCGCCAGCAGCTTGGTGCTGGAGGCAATCTATGGCTACACTTTC. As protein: CASSLVLEAIYGYTF.

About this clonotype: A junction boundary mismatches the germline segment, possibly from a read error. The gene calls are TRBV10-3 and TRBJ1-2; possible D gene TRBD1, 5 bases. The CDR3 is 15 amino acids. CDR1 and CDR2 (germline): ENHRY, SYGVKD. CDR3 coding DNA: TGTGTCATCAATGCGTCAACAGGTGAAAGCTATGGCTACACCTTC. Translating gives CVINASTGESYGYTF.

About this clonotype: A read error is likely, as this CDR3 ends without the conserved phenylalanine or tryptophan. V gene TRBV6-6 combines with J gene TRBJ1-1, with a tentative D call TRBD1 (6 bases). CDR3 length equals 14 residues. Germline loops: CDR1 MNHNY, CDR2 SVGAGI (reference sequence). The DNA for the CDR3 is TGTGCCAGCAGTTACGAGGGTGGGGACACTCAAGCTTTCCTT. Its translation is CASSYEGGDTQAFL.

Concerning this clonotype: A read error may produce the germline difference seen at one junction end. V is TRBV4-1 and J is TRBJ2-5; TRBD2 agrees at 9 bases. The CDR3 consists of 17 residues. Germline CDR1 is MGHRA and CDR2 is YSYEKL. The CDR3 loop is CASNQDLGSGGQETQYF. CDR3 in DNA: TGCGCCAGCAACCAAGATCTGGGTAGCGGGGGCCAAGAGACTCAGTACTTC.

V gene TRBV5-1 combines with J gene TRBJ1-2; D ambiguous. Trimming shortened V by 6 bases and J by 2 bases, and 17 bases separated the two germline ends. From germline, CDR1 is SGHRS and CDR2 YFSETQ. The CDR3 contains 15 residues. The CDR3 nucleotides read TGCGCCAGCACCTTAGTGCTGGAGGTAAACTATGGCTACACCTTC. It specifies CASTLVLEVNYGYTF. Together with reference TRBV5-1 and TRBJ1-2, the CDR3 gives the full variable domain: KAGVTQTPRYLIKTRGQQVTLSCSPISGHRSVSWYQQTPGQGLQFLFEYFSETQRNKGNFPGRFSGRQFSNSRSEMNVSTLELGDSALYLCASTLVLEVNYGYTFGSGTRLTVV.

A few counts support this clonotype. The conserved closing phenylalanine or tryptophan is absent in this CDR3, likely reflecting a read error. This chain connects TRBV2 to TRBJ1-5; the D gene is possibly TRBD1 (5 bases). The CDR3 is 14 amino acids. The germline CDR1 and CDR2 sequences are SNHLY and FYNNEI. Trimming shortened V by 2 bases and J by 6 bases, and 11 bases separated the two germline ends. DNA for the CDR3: TGTGCCAGCAGTGAAAGGACAACCACTCAGCCCCAGCATGTT. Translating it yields CASSERTTTQPQHV.

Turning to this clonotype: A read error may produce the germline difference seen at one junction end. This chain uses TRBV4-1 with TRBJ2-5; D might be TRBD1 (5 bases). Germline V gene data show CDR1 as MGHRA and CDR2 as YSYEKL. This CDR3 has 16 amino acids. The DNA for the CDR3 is TGCGCCGGCAGCCGACTCCCACCAGGGTGCCGTGAGACCCAGTACTTC. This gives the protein CAGSRLPPGCRETQYF.

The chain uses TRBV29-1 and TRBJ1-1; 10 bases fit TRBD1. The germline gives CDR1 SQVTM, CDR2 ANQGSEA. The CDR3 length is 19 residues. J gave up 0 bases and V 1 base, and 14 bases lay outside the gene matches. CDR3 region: CSVEAHLDRGSRLNTEAFF. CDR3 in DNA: TGCAGCGTTGAAGCTCACCTGGACAGGGGGTCTCGACTGAACACTGAAGCTTTCTTT. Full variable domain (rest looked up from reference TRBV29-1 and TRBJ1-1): SAVISQKPSRDICQRGTSLTIQCQVDSQVTMMFWYRQQPGQSLTLIATANQGSEATYESGFVIDKFPISRPNLTFSTLTVSNMSPEDSSIYLCSVEAHLDRGSRLNTEAFFGQGTRLTVV.

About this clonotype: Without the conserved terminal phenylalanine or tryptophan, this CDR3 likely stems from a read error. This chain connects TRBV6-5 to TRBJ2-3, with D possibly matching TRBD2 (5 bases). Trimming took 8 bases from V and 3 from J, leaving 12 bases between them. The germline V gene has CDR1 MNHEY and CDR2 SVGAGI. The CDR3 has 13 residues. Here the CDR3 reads CASLAGGTDTQYY. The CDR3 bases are TGTGCCAGCCTAGCAGGAGGAACAGATACGCAGTATTAT.

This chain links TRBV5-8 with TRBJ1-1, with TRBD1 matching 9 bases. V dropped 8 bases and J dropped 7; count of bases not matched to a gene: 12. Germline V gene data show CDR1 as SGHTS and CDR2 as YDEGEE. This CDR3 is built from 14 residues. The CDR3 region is CASNLGQGFVEAFF. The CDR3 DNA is TGTGCCAGTAACTTGGGACAGGGATTTGTTGAAGCTTTCTTT.

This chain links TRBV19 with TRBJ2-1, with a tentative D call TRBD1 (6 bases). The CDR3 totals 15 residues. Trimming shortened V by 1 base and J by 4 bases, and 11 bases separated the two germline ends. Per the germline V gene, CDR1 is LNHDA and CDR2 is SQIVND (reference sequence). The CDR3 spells CASSIVQGVYNEQFF. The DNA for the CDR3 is TGTGCCAGTAGTATAGTACAGGGAGTATACAATGAGCAGTTCTTC. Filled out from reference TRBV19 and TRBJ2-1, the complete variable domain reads DGGITQSPKYLFRKEGQNVTLSCEQNLNHDAMYWYRQDPGQGLRLIYYSQIVNDFQKGDIAEGYSVSREKKESFPLTVTSAQKNPTAFYLCASSIVQGVYNEQFFGPGTRLTVL.

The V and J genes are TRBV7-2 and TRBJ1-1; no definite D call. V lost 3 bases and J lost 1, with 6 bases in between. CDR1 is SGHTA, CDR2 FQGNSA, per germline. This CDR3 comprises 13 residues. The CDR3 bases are TGTGCCAGCAGCTTCTATGGGAACACTGAAGCTTTCTTT. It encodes CASSFYGNTEAFF.

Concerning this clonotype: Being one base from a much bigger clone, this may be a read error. The CDR3 region has the DNA TGTGCCAGCAGCTTCATGGGGGACTACGAGCAGTACTTC. Translating it yields CASSFMGDYEQYF. J is TRBJ2-7 and V is TRBV28; D might be TRBD1 or TRBD2, each matching 5 bases. This CDR3 is 13 amino acids long. Germline CDR1 and CDR2: MDHEN and SYDVKM. The germline V and J ends were trimmed by 6 bases and 3 bases, with 12 bases remaining between them.

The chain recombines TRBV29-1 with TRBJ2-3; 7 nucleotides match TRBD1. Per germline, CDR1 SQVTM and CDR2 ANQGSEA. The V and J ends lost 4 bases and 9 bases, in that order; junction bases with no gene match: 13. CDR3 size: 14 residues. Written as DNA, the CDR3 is TGCAGCGTTGGCCCTACAGGGGCAAAAGAAACGCAGTATTTT. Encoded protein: CSVGPTGAKETQYF.

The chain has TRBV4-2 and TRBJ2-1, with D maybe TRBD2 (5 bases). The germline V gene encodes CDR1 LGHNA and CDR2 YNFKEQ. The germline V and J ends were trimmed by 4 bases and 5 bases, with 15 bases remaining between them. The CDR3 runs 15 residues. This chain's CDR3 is CASSPRRRGDNEQFF. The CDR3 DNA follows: TGTGCCAGCAGCCCCCGGAGGAGAGGAGACAATGAGCAGTTCTTC.

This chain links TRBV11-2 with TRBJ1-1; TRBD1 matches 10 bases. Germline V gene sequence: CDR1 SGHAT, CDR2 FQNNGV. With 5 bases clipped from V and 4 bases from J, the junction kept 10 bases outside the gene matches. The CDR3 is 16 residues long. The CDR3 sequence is CASSRMGGQGFTEAFF. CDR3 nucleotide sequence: TGTGCCAGCAGCCGAATGGGGGGACAGGGGTTCACTGAAGCTTTCTTT.

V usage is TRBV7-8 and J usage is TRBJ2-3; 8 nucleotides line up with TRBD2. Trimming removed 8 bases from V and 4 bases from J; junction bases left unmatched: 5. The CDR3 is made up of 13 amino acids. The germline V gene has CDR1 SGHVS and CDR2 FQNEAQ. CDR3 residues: CASDIAGPDTQYF. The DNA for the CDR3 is TGTGCCAGCGATATAGCGGGACCAGATACGCAGTATTTT.

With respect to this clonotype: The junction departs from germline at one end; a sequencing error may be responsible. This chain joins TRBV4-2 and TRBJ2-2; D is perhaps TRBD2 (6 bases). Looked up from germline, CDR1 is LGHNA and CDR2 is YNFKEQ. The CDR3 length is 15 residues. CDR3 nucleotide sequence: TGTGCCAGCAGCACCGAGCGGGCGAACACCGGGGAGTTGTTTTTT. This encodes CASSTERANTGELFF.

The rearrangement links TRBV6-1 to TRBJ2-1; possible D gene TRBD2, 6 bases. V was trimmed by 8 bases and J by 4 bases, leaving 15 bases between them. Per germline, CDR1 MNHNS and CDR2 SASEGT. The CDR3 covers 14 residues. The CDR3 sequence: CASGPTSRYNEQFF. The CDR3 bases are TGTGCCAGCGGTCCCACTAGCAGATACAATGAGCAGTTCTTC.

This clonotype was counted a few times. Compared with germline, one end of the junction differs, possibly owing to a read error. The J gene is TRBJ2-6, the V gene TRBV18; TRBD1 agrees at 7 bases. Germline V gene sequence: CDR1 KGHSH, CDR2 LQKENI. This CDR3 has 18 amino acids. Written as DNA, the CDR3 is TGTGCCAGCTCACCACCGGGGACAGCCGTGTCTGGGGCCAATGTCCTGACTTTC. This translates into CASSPPGTAVSGANVLTF.

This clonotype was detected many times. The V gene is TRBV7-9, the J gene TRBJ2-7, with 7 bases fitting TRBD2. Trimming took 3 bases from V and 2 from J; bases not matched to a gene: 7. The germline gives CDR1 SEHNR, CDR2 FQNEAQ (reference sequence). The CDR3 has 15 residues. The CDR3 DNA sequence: TGTGCCAGCAGCTTCTACGGCGGGGGTACCTACGAGCAGTACTTC. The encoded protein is CASSFYGGGTYEQYF.

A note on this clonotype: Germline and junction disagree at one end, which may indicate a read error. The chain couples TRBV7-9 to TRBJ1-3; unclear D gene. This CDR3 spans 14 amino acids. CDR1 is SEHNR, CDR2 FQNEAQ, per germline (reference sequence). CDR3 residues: CTSSVSGPRNIIYF. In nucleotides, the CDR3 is TGTACCAGCAGCGTTTCGGGCCCGAGAAACATCATATATTTT. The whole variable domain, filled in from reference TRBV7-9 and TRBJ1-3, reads DTGVSQNPRHKITKRGQNVTFRCDPISEHNRLYWYRQTLGQGPEFLTYFQNEAQLEKSRLLSDRFSAERPKGSFSTLEIQRTEQGDSAMYLCTSSVSGPRNIIYFGEGSWLTVV.

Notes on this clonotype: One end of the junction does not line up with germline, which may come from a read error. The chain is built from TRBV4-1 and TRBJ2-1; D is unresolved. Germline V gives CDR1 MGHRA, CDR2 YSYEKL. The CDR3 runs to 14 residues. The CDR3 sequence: CASNQATGCNEQFF. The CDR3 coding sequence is TGCGCCAGCAACCAAGCGACTGGCTGCAATGAGCAGTTCTTC.

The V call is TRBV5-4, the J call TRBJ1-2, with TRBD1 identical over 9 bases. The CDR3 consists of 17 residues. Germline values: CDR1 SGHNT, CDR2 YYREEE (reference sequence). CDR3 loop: CVGSLAGQGRTNYGYTF. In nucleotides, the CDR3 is TGTGTCGGCAGCTTGGCCGGACAGGGGAGAACTAACTATGGCTACACCTTC.

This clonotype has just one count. CDR3 nucleotide sequence: TGTGCCAGCAGAGACACGCACACCGGGGAGCTGTTTTTT. Protein product: CASRDTHTGELFF. The chain has TRBV6-6 and TRBJ2-2; D is ambiguous. Germline lookup yields CDR1 MNHNY and CDR2 SVGAGI (reference sequence). The CDR3 contains 13 residues. V lost 6 bases, J lost 3 bases, and 8 bases lay in between.

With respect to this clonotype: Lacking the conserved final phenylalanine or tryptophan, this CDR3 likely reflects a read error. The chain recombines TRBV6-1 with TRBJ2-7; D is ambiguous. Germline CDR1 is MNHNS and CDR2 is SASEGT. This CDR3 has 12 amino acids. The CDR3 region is CAGNEVPYEQYI. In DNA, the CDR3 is TGTGCCGGCAATGAAGTGCCCTATGAGCAGTACATC.

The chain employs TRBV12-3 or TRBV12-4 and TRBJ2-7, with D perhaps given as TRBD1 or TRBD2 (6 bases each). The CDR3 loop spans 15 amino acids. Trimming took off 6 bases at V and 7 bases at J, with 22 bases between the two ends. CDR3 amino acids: CASRPREGGNYEQYF. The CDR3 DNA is TGTGCCAGCAGACCAAGAGAAGGGGGGAACTATGAGCAGTACTTC.

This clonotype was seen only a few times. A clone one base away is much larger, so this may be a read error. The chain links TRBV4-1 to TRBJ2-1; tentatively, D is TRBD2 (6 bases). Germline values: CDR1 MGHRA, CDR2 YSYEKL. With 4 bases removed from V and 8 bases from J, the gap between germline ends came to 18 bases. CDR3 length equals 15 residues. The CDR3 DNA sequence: TGCGCCAGCAGCCGAGAACTAGCCCAGGGCGATGAGCAGTTCTTC. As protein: CASSRELAQGDEQFF.